Shown below are 14 T cell receptor beta chains from a single sample sequenced in a study of tumor T cells in aggressive B-cell lymphoma. Here immunoSEQ multiplex PCR was the method, and the copy in TCRdb shows in-frame clones only, minus some. The data show under 3,500 clones, about 94% seen once. Input material: tumor tissue. The receptors were gathered from an adult with diffuse large B cell lymphoma.

This sequence joins TRBV10-3 and TRBJ1-2; a possible D gene is TRBD1 (5 bases). CDR1 and CDR2 from the germline V gene are ENHRY and SYGVKD. This CDR3 is built from 14 residues. Trimming shortened V by 2 bases and J by 4 bases, and 11 bases separated the two germline ends. CDR3 residues: CAISEGTALYGYTF. The CDR3 nucleotides are TGTGCCATCAGTGAGGGGACTGCTCTCTATGGCTACACCTTC.

The chain employs TRBV7-8 and TRBJ1-5; D is undetermined. Germline V gives CDR1 SGHVS, CDR2 FQNEAQ. This CDR3 has 13 residues. Deletions cut 3 bases from V and 4 bases from J, with 7 bases between. The DNA for the CDR3 is TGTGCCAGCAGCTTTGGAGGGAATCAGCCCCAGCATTTT. It encodes CASSFGGNQPQHF.

This CDR3 is CASSDGIAAGYEQYF. The CDR3 DNA reads TGCGCCAGCAGTGACGGAATAGCGGCAGGCTACGAGCAGTACTTC. This chain links TRBV10-1 with TRBJ2-7; D might be TRBD2 (6 bases). The V end was cut by 3 bases, the J end by 3 bases, with 15 bases between. The CDR3 covers 15 residues. The germline V gene has CDR1 WNHNN and CDR2 SYGVQD (reference sequence).

The chain is built from TRBV14 and TRBJ2-1; TRBD2 aligns across 14 bases. Looked up from germline, CDR1 is SGHDN and CDR2 is FVKESK. The ends lost 3 bases at V and 3 bases at J; junction bases unmatched: 10. The CDR3 totals 19 residues. The CDR3 DNA follows: TGTGCCAGCAGCCACCGCGGACTAGCGGGAGGACCTAGCTACAATGAGCAGTTCTTC. This codes for CASSHRGLAGGPSYNEQFF. The full variable domain, in which reference TRBV14 and TRBJ2-1 provide the parts outside the CDR3, is EAGVTQFPSHSVIEKGQTVTLRCDPISGHDNLYWYRRVMGKEIKFLLHFVKESKQDESGMPNNRFLAERTGGTYSTLKVQPAELEDSGVYFCASSHRGLAGGPSYNEQFFGPGTRLTVL.

For the CDR3, the DNA is TGTGCCAGCAGTTTCGGGAGGGCGAACACCGGGGAGCTGTTTTTT. Its translation is CASSFGRANTGELFF. This chain links TRBV27 with TRBJ2-2; 8 bases line up with TRBD2. From germline, CDR1 is MNHEY and CDR2 SMNVEV (reference sequence). V was clipped by 3 bases and J by 0 bases; unmatched bases: 0. This CDR3 region has 15 residues.

The rearrangement links TRBV27 to TRBJ2-1; 8 bases are a match to TRBD2. CDR3 size: 13 residues. Germline trimming cut 7 bases from V and 15 bases from J; bases unmatched to any gene: 14. The germline gives CDR1 MNHEY, CDR2 SMNVEV (reference sequence). CDR3 bases: TGTGCCAGCACCCCTCGGGGGGGGACCCTTTGGTTCTTC. Its translation is CASTPRGGTLWFF.

The chain carries TRBV11-3 and TRBJ2-3; 7 bases match TRBD2. V gave up 3 bases and J gave up 3 bases; unmatched junction bases: 3. The CDR3 extends over 14 amino acids. The germline V gene has CDR1 SGHNT and CDR2 YENEEA. CDR3 DNA sequence: TGTGCCAGCAGCTTGGGTAGCGGGACAGATACGCAGTATTTT. Its translation: CASSLGSGTDTQYF.

The chain is built from TRBV6-5 and TRBJ2-5; possible D gene TRBD1, 6 bases. This CDR3 contains 13 residues. V gave up 6 bases and J gave up 5 bases, with 13 bases separating them. Germline lookup yields CDR1 MNHEY and CDR2 SVGAGI. CDR3 DNA: TGTGCCAGCAGGAGGGGGAACTATGAGACCCAGTACTTC. Translated: CASRRGNYETQYF.

The rearrangement links TRBV19 to TRBJ1-1, with 10 bases lining up with TRBD1. Germline CDR1 is LNHDA and CDR2 is SQIVND (reference sequence). With V trimmed by 7 bases and J by 1 base, 6 bases remained unmatched. This CDR3 is built from 15 residues. CDR3 loop: CASTRQGASNTEAFF. CDR3 nucleotide sequence: TGTGCCAGTACTAGACAGGGGGCCTCGAACACTGAAGCTTTCTTT.

The chain is built from TRBV6-5 and TRBJ1-1; D gene ambiguous. The germline gives CDR1 MNHEY, CDR2 SVGAGI. The CDR3 spans 14 residues. V was shortened by 3 bases and J by 4 bases, with 12 bases between the two germline ends. CDR3: CASSYGVSGTEAFF. The DNA of the CDR3 is TGTGCCAGCAGTTATGGAGTTAGTGGCACTGAAGCTTTCTTT.

The V and J genes are TRBV6-1 and TRBJ2-1; 8 bases align to TRBD2. Germline CDR1 is MNHNS and CDR2 is SASEGT. The CDR3 has 17 residues. The V and J ends lost 2 bases and 0 bases, in that order; junction bases with no gene match: 6. Written as DNA, the CDR3 is TGTGCCAGCAGTGAACAAAGCGGGAGCCGCTCCTACAATGAGCAGTTCTTC. This translates into CASSEQSGSRSYNEQFF.

This sequence joins TRBV19 and TRBJ1-3; D call uncertain. V lost 4 bases and J lost 0, with 13 bases in between. Germline lookup yields CDR1 LNHDA and CDR2 SQIVND (reference sequence). The CDR3 consists of 16 residues. The CDR3 region is CASSTSRYYSGNTIYF. CDR3 bases: TGTGCCAGTAGTACATCCCGATACTACTCTGGAAACACCATATATTTT.

The genes are TRBV6-5 and TRBJ2-5; TRBD2 matches 7 bases. Losses at the gene ends were 2 bases for V and 5 bases for J; bases not matched to a gene: 5. The V gene's germline CDR1 is MNHEY and CDR2 SVGAGI. The CDR3 extends over 14 amino acids. CDR3 nucleotide sequence: TGTGCCAGCAGTTACGGGCAGGGAGGGGAGACCCAGTACTTC. It yields the protein CASSYGQGGETQYF.

This clone was detected only once. The CDR3 here is CASSRDTYYEQYF. The DNA for the CDR3 is TGTGCCAGCAGCCGGGACACATACTACGAGCAGTACTTC. This chain uses TRBV6-5 with TRBJ2-7; the D gene is possibly TRBD1 (6 bases). Per the germline V gene, CDR1 is MNHEY and CDR2 is SVGAGI. Between the trimmed V and J ends, which lost 6 bases and 3 bases, there was a span of 12 bases. CDR3 size: 13 residues.